Listed below are T cell receptor beta chains from one sample, sequenced in a study of early T cells in non-severe SARS-CoV-2 infection. TCRdb reprocessed the 5' RACE reads via MiXCR and lists one record per CDR3 protein. The sample lists fewer than 40,000 distinct CDR3 sequences, around 5.2% occurring once. The sample consisted of whole blood. The receptors here all came from an adult who was a healthcare worker with PCR-confirmed SARS-CoV-2 infection or an uninfected control (not recorded which). Both conserved end residues are part of each CDR3. The order of the fields is D gene, J gene, clone size, V gene, CDR3 protein, CDR3 DNA. A D gene is named only where the DNA matches it firmly. Expanded clones are given a class, and other clones once, few, many or no size at all.

>NA|TRBJ2-4|NA|TRBV7-2
CASSLYWENIQYF
TGTGCCAGCAGCTTATACTGGGAAAACATTCAGTACTTC
>NA|TRBJ1-2|NA|TRBV24-1
CATSDRYYQGGYGYTF
TGTGCCACCAGTGATCGATACTACCAGGGTGGCTATGGCTACACCTTC
>TRBD2|TRBJ2-7|few|TRBV7-3
CASTDPGRESSYEQYF
TGTGCCAGCACCGACCCCGGGCGGGAGAGCTCCTACGAGCAGTACTTC
>NA|TRBJ2-7|many|TRBV6-2/TRBV6-3
CASRRTVVYEQYF
TGTGCCAGCAGAAGGACGGTGGTTTACGAGCAGTACTTC
>NA|TRBJ2-1|NA|TRBV3-1
CASSQGASENNEQFF
TGTGCCAGCAGCCAGGGGGCTAGCGAGAACAATGAGCAGTTCTTC
>TRBD2|TRBJ2-3|NA|TRBV20-1
CSARLAGDTQYF
TGCAGTGCTAGACTAGCGGGAGATACGCAGTATTTT
>TRBD1|TRBJ2-1|many|TRBV3-1
CASSLRTGGRYNEQFF
TGTGCCAGCAGCCTTCGGACAGGAGGACGCTACAATGAGCAGTTCTTC
>NA|TRBJ2-1|few|TRBV12-2
CASRLFNKAQHREQFF
TGTGCAAGTCGGTTATTCAACAAGGCCCAGCATCGTGAGCAGTTCTTC
>TRBD2|TRBJ2-3|NA|TRBV7-8
CASSLDTSGRLDTQYF
TGTGCCAGCAGCTTAGATACTAGCGGGAGGTTAGATACGCAGTATTTT
>NA|TRBJ2-1|medium-sized|TRBV12-3/TRBV12-4
CASSFGTVLWNEQFF
TGTGCCAGCAGTTTTGGGACCGTTTTATGGAATGAGCAGTTCTTC
>NA|TRBJ2-7|NA|TRBV20-1
CSAPSLSEQYF
TGCAGTGCTCCAAGCCTATCCGAGCAGTACTTC
>TRBD2|TRBJ2-1|many|TRBV11-2
CASTGGSNEQFF
TGTGCCAGCACCGGGGGGTCCAATGAGCAGTTCTTC
>NA|TRBJ2-3|many|TRBV7-3
CASSLAPPVGDRQYF
TGTGCCAGCAGCTTAGCCCCACCTGTGGGGGATAGGCAGTATTTT
>NA|TRBJ2-5|few|TRBV18
CASSPPDYLIQETQYF
TGTGCCAGCTCACCACCAGACTACCTAATACAAGAGACCCAGTACTTC
>NA|TRBJ1-1|many|TRBV7-9
CASSLVSMNTEAFF
TGTGCCAGCAGCTTAGTTTCCATGAACACTGAAGCTTTCTTT
>NA|TRBJ2-1|NA|TRBV6-1
CASRFSYYNEQFF
TGTGCCAGCAGATTCTCTTACTACAATGAGCAGTTCTTC
>TRBD1|TRBJ2-7|many|TRBV4-3
CASSLYRDRSYEQYF
TGCGCCAGCAGCCTCTACCGGGACAGGAGCTACGAGCAGTACTTC
>NA|TRBJ2-1|NA|TRBV29-1
CSVDAGYNEQFF
TGCAGCGTTGACGCTGGATATAATGAGCAGTTCTTC
>NA|TRBJ2-6|many|TRBV18
CASSPPVLYSGANVLTF
TGTGCCAGCTCACCACCGGTTCTCTACTCTGGGGCCAACGTCCTGACTTTC
>NA|TRBJ1-1|few|TRBV29-1
CSVELASLGTEAFF
TGCAGCGTTGAACTGGCATCCCTGGGAACTGAAGCTTTCTTT
>TRBD1|TRBJ2-7|NA|TRBV4-1
CASSHRPGQGAYEQYF
TGCGCCAGCAGCCATCGTCCGGGACAGGGGGCGTACGAGCAGTACTTC
>NA|TRBJ1-1|few|TRBV9
CASSDLRTIPEAFF
TGTGCCAGCAGCGACCTTCGGACAATCCCTGAAGCTTTCTTT